This T cell receptor (beta chain) was observed in a study of T cell changes during pregnancy in multiple sclerosis. Sequencing used immunoSEQ multiplex PCR; TCRdb keeps in-frame clones, though not all of them. Of 15,000 or so clones in the sample, around 95% are singletons; the top ten hold approximately 1%. V was pared by 5 bases and J by 1 base, with 5 bases between. The CDR3 spans 13 residues. CDR1 is SGHNT and CDR2 is YENEEA in the germline V gene. The chain has TRBV11-3 and TRBJ2-2; D gene uncertain. The sequence was obtained from a female donor with multiple sclerosis, enrolled in a pregnancy study. This specimen was peripheral blood, taken in the third trimester of pregnancy. The CDR3 DNA sequence: TGTGCCAGCAGCCCTATGAACACCGGGGAGCTGTTTTTT. Its translation: CASSPMNTGELFF.